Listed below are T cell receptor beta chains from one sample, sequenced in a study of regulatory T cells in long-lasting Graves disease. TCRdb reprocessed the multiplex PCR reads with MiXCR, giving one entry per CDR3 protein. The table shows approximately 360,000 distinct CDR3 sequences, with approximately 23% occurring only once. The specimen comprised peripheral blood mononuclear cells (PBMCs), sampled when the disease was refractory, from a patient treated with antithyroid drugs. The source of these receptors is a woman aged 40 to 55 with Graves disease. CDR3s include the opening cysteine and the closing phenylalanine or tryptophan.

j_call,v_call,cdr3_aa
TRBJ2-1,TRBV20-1,CSAIYQPQIFRSNEQFF
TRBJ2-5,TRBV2,CASGGSTGAGETQYF
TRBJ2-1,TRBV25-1,CASSELAGGYNEQFF
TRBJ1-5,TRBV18,CASSPRTGKFAQPQHF
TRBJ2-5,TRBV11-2,CASSLGGLPETQYF
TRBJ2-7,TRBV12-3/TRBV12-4,CASSLVVAGNYEQYF
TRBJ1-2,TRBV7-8,CASSVRDIFNYGYTF
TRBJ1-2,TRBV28,CASSRTNYGYTF
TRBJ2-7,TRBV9,CASSAHTTSGSSYEQYF
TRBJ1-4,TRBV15,CATSPIGGRKGKLFF
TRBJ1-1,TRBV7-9,CASSLPRATNTEAFF
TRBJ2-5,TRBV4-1,CASSQPQSGKETQYF
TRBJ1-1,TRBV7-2,CASSQGVRNTEAFF
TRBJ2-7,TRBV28,CASSRRFDYEQYF
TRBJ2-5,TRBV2,CASSNGVLWETQYF